The text below deals with one T cell receptor (beta chain). Its antigen target is currently unknown. Per-nucleotide qualities are absent, and no much larger clonotype sits a single base away. This sample was taken from a study of cytomegalovirus exposure and HLA in healthy donors (dated 2017 in TCRdb). Context from the whole study: In an earlier analysis of 450 to 750 of the donors, 250 to 350 Gb of sequence data and 117 million unique TCR beta sequences from 180 million or so T cells were reported. Approximately 300 gigabases of sequencing data and around 87 million unique TCR sequences were included in an early release covering 550 to 650 HLA-typed donors. In a later analysis, previously published TCR beta repertoires from roughly 710 donors were re-analyzed and high-resolution HLA genotyping was added so that TCR occurrence patterns could be studied. In a later genetic analysis, genome-wide SNP genotypes for about 55% of the 666 donors were used, and that subset was treated as a discovery cohort. The study aimed to test whether signatures of past pathogen exposure could be identified by cataloging public T cell receptors. The study profiled the T cell repertoires of more than 500 subjects by immunosequencing and related them to cytomegalovirus serostatus. An earlier analysis of about 620 of the donors applied high-throughput TCR beta sequencing to assess whether each TCR beta V gene segment acted as functional or pseudogenic. Because of strong linkage in the cohort, roughly five DR-DQ haplotypes were treated as single units for association and clustering. On average, about 240,000 unique TCR beta nucleotide sequences were sequenced per donor among 300 to 500 genotyped donors of the cohort, with roughly 18% of those sequences being non-productive. Of the roughly 400 genotyped donors, less than 90% were placed in the genetic ancestry cluster associated with self-reported Caucasian donors. Every repertoire in the discovery cohort had been generated on one and the same sequencing platform. In the later analysis, no new phenotypic data were used to find candidate immune exposures; instead, reliance was placed on TCR beta sequences and their occurrence across donors. The study combined high-throughput TCR immunosequencing, statistical association of individual TCRs with disease status, and machine learning to predict cytomegalovirus infection status. HLA typing covered class I and class II loci at four-digit resolution. A separate validation cohort of some 130 different subjects was used in addition to the roughly 670-subject first cohort. Donor age, sex, ethnicity and CMV serostatus were compiled together with the repertoire data. Typing coverage differed by locus: A, B, C, DRB1 and DQB1 were typed in about 629-640 donors, DQA1 in 500 to 550, DPA1 in nearly 610, and DPB1 in 472.

Library generation was performed with the immunoSEQ multiplex PCR assay. The multiplex PCR relied on a mix of 60 forward primers for TCR Vbeta segments and 13 reverse primers for TCR Jbeta segments. A multiplex PCR assay on genomic DNA amplified the CDR3 region of rearranged TCR beta genes. The Illumina HiSeq System was used to sequence the amplified TCR beta libraries as 87-base-pair reads. The paper's data handling went like this. Across the 700 or so repertoires, a later analysis counted around 80 million unique TCR beta chains, roughly 11 million of which were shared by at least two donors. Raw reads were error-corrected and collapsed into unique sequences with a nearest-neighbor algorithm that merged closely related sequences to remove PCR and sequencing errors. V, D and J gene segments were assigned by aligning CDR3 sequences to IMGT reference sequences. For a sequence to be retained, a match of at least six nucleotides to both a V gene segment and a J gene segment was required. Rearrangements were called productive when the CDR3 lacked stop codons and stayed in frame with V and J; all others were non-productive. Following IMGT convention, CDR3 was defined as the stretch from the second conserved V-encoded cysteine up to the conserved J-encoded phenylalanine. The earlier analysis of about 590 of the donors excluded sequences that lacked an unambiguous match to a single V gene segment. An earlier analysis of 450 to 650 of the donors called V segments functional above 56.7% productive rearrangements and segregating when the between-donor standard deviation exceeded 5%. A statistical classification framework was built for diagnosing cytomegalovirus status from the catalog of TCR beta chain sequences. A later analysis assigned V and J genes by comparing TCR nucleotide sequences with IMGT/GENE-DB human TR gene sequences. The TCRdist pipeline was used in a later analysis to assign CDR3 sequences and most-parsimonious VDJ recombination scenarios. In a later analysis, each TCR beta chain was defined by its CDR3 amino acid sequence together with its V-gene family, and reads lacking a unique V-gene family were excluded. In a later analysis, a few hundred highly shared, low-generation-probability nucleotide sequences were removed to address suspected cross-contamination and a sequencing artifact. A later analysis calculated a clonal expansion index for each public chain from normalized within-repertoire ranks of inferred template counts. In a later analysis, generation probabilities were computed using a VDJ recombination model fitted to out-of-frame rearrangements, and the results were checked against IGoR. In a later analysis, TCR-TCR, TCR-HLA and TCR-CMV co-occurrence was scored with hypergeometric tests, and a repertoire-size bias correction was applied to TCR pairs. To estimate false discovery rates, a later analysis permuted the HLA or CMV assignments 20 times. In a later analysis, co-occurring TCRs were grouped using DBSCAN, and TCRdist sequence similarity was added for clustering within HLA-allele-positive subsets. Repertoires with fewer than 30,000 or more than 120,000 public chains were left out of co-occurrence clustering, as were five repertoires with anomalous nucleotide sharing. TCRdb retrieved this table from immuneACCESS and kept in-frame rearrangements only. Not all clones are present; in checked studies, unresolved V genes account for under half, and no reason is known for the remainder. V, J and clone size are taken as reported in that table, and D and trimming were inferred from the DNA itself. For this sample the table gives around 180,000 clones, of which 79% were detected only once. Clones ranked in the top ten supply roughly 1.4% of the sample.

Beyond this particular receptor, the publication reports: In a later analysis, several top co-occurrence clusters were reported to appear linked to parvovirus B19, influenza, CMV and Epstein-Barr virus. Because HLA typing was unavailable for some donors at each locus, only the typed subset was used in association tests. A later genetic analysis reported fewer N-insertions in productive TCRs among donors in an Asian-associated ancestry cluster than the roughly 700-donor mean. In a later genetic analysis, a missense DCLRE1C variant was associated with V-gene and J-gene trimming of TCR beta chains, and the association was replicated in an independent cohort. A few of the identified cytomegalovirus-associated TCR beta chains were confirmed in vitro to be specific for cytomegalovirus antigens. An earlier analysis of some 560 of the donors showed that most TCR beta V segments appeared in productive rearrangements either about 90% or about 30% of the time, which broadly matched IMGT annotations. Presence/absence analyses assumed roughly uniform sequencing depth across donors, an assumption that may not hold. Strong co-occurrence of HLA alleles, especially DR and DQ, made assigning TCR associations to individual alleles difficult. Correlated functional status among segregating V segments might be attributable to linkage disequilibrium, but an unknown experimental factor could not be ruled out. The only immune exposure information available for the cohort was CMV serostatus. The cohort was sequenced for TCR beta chains only, and without alpha or paired-chain data the features that could be detected were limited. According to a later analysis, most CMV-associated TCR beta chains appeared to be HLA-restricted, and the HLA associations seemed to be driven largely by CMV exposure. Specific HLA alleles were associated with over 15,000 TCR beta sequences at a false discovery rate of 0.05 in a later analysis. A total of 150 or so TCR beta chains were listed by the study as associated with cytomegalovirus. It was suggested by the authors that the approach could potentially be generalized to other disease states and immunological phenotypes. Most TCR sequences were seen in very few donors, while some public TCRs were found in many individuals. The classifier was reported to diagnose cytomegalovirus status with high specificity and sensitivity in both the original cohort and the validation cohort. A cluster of highly shared sequence variants was judged likely to be a technical artifact of the sequencing pipeline. Some 15 rarely observed V segments, including chromosome 9 orphons, were excluded from the earlier analysis of approximately 500 of the donors because counts were too low. The 87-base-pair reads could not distinguish some IMGT-functional V segments, including TRBV6-2 and TRBV6-3, so those segments were excluded. In a later analysis, the rate of TCR association differed among HLA loci, with DRB1 alleles having the most associated TCRs and HLA-C alleles having the fewest. A further reported finding was that TCR beta sequences accurately predicted the HLA-A and HLA-B alleles for most subjects in the first cohort. In a later analysis, HLA-associated TCR beta chains were found to be more clonally expanded and to have lower generation probabilities than equally common non-associated chains.

In total, approximately 700 healthy bone marrow donors made up the cohort. At the time of sampling, all cohort members were nominally healthy, though unrecorded immune exposures were likely present. The donor was CMV seronegative and belonged to the group of approximately 320 seronegative cohort members. Every donor gave a peripheral blood sample, and the peripheral blood mononuclear cells from that sample were used for TCR beta sequencing. The Qiagen DNeasy Blood Extraction Kit was used to extract genomic DNA from the blood cell samples. Measured from the cysteine to the phenylalanine, the CDR3 is 14 residues long. Only the CDR3 portion is preserved as DNA: 42 bases, with reading frame beginning at the first base. From the germline V gene, CDR1 is ENHRY and CDR2 is SYGVKD. V lost 6 bases and J lost 2 bases, and the count of bases not matched to a germline gene is 5.

Input material: PBMCs. This TCR was recovered from a woman aged 50 to 60 in good health and CMV-seronegative. This sequence uses TRBV10-3 and TRBJ1-2; TRBD1 agrees with 8 junctional bases. The CDR3 in this case is CAIRGQAGNYGYTF. The nucleotide sequence is given as TGTGCCATCAGGGGACAGGCTGGAAACTATGGCTACACCTTC.